This TCR beta chain derives from a study of CD8 T cells in Susac syndrome. Reverse transcription of about 0.5 to 1 ug RNA used random hexamers. It was immunoSEQ multiplex PCR that amplified TCR beta CDR3 across 54 Vbeta and 13 Jbeta. TCRdb reprocessed the immunoSEQ multiplex PCR reads via MiXCR and lists one record per CDR3 protein. This sample has under 200,000 distinct CDR3 sequences; about 91% occur once, and the top ten carry approximately 0.086%. High-throughput TCR beta sequencing covered peripheral CD8+ and CD4+ T cells. Definite or probable Susac syndrome was diagnosed using recently defined diagnostic criteria. This CDR3 is built from 16 residues. The germline V gene encodes CDR1 DFQATT and CDR2 SNEGSKA (reference sequence). After removal of 0 bases from V and 9 bases from J, the junction contained 7 bases not matched to a gene.

This TCR came from a human donor with Susac syndrome. The chain links TRBV20-1 to TRBJ2-1, with 14 bases identical to TRBD2. Specimen: CD4+ T cells from PBMCs. The CDR3 coding sequence is TGCAGTGCTAGAGAGACAGGACTAGCGGGAGGTGGTGAGCAGTTCTTC. Translation gives CSARETGLAGGGEQFF.